This T cell receptor beta chain was observed in a study of shared clonotypes between healthy human individuals. Generated by immunoSEQ multiplex PCR, the TCRdb table keeps only in-frame clones and is missing some. The sample records about 1.1 million clones, around three quarters being singletons. Losses at the gene ends were 5 bases for V and 2 bases for J; bases not matched to a gene: 7. Germline assignment: CDR1 SNHLY and CDR2 FYNNEI. The CDR3 totals 17 residues. This clone was seen at least ten times. The gene calls are TRBV2 and TRBJ2-2, with 11 positions matching TRBD2. Material: memory CD4+ T cells from PBMCs. The subset here: CD45RA-negative fraction. The source of this sequence is a man aged 18 to 35 in good health. Some clones in this sample may be carry-over from other donors' samples. CDR3 amino acids: CASSLRLAGINTGELFF. DNA of the CDR3: TGTGCCAGCAGTCTGAGACTAGCGGGAATAAACACCGGGGAGCTGTTTTTT.